This passage covers 9 T cell receptor beta chains from one sample sequenced in a study of blood T cell repertoires in COVID-19. Some clones are missing from TCRdb's copy, which holds only in-frame ones; the method was immunoSEQ multiplex PCR. The data show roughly 69,000 clones, 79% seen once. The source material was peripheral blood. The receptors were gathered from a woman in her forties or fifties with acute or convalescent COVID-19.

The chain carries TRBV4-2 and TRBJ1-4; 9 bases match TRBD1. The CDR3 contains 16 residues. J lost 8 bases, V lost 4 bases, and 11 bases had no gene match. Looked up from germline, CDR1 is LGHNA and CDR2 is YNFKEQ. CDR3 region: CASSRNTGGAGEKLFF. DNA for the CDR3: TGTGCCAGCAGCCGGAACACAGGGGGCGCAGGAGAAAAACTGTTTTTT.

The genes are TRBV29-1 and TRBJ1-1; D not resolved. Germline assignment: CDR1 SQVTM and CDR2 ANQGSEA. The CDR3 covers 15 residues. V was trimmed by 4 bases and J by 2 bases, leaving 17 bases between them. CDR3: CSVVETPITNTEAFF. CDR3 bases: TGCAGCGTTGTGGAGACCCCAATAACAAACACTGAAGCTTTCTTT.

The rearrangement links TRBV19 to TRBJ1-2; D is undetermined. This CDR3 contains 13 residues. Germline CDR1 is LNHDA and CDR2 is SQIVND (reference sequence). V was shortened by 6 bases and J by 0 bases, with 8 bases between the two germline ends. The CDR3 reads CASSYSSNYGYTF. CDR3 coding DNA: TGTGCCAGTAGCTACAGCTCTAACTATGGCTACACCTTC.

The chain recombines TRBV5-1 with TRBJ2-7; TRBD1 matches 8 bases. V gave up 4 bases and J gave up 3 bases; unmatched junction bases: 6. Germline CDR1 and CDR2: SGHRS and YFSETQ. The length of the CDR3 is 14 residues. CDR3 protein: CASSTNGQGYEQYF. The CDR3 nucleotides are TGCGCCAGCAGCACGAACGGACAGGGCTACGAGCAGTACTTC.

This chain uses TRBV18 with TRBJ2-7; TRBD1 matches at 10 bases. Germline V gene sequence: CDR1 KGHSH, CDR2 LQKENI. The J segment lost 3 bases and the V segment lost 5 bases, leaving 10 bases of the junction unmatched. The CDR3 is 16 residues long. The CDR3 is CASSYSTGGAGYEQYF. CDR3 in DNA: TGTGCCAGCTCATATTCGACAGGGGGCGCTGGCTACGAGCAGTACTTC.

Details on this clone: A read error may account for a junction end that differs from germline. This rearrangement joins TRBV11-3 to TRBJ1-6; 7 bases line up with TRBD1. The CDR3 has 16 amino acids. Germline CDR1 SGHNT, CDR2 YENEEA. This CDR3 reads CASSLETGIYNSPLHF. CDR3 DNA sequence: TGTGCCAGCAGCCTAGAGACAGGGATTTATAATTCACCCCTCCACTTT.

The chain joins TRBV5-6 to TRBJ1-6; D is unclear. The germline V gene has CDR1 SGHDT and CDR2 YYEEEE. The V end lost 6 bases, the J end lost 0 bases, and 7 bases lay between the germline ends. CDR3 size: 14 residues. The CDR3 sequence is CASKRSSYNSPLHF. The DNA of the CDR3 is TGTGCCAGCAAAAGGAGCTCCTATAATTCACCCCTCCACTTT.

V gene TRBV13 combines with J gene TRBJ2-3, with D tentatively TRBD2 (6 bases). Per germline, CDR1 PRHDT and CDR2 FYEKMQ (reference sequence). V lost 5 bases and J 2 bases, leaving 17 bases between the germline ends. The length of the CDR3 is 16 residues. The CDR3 coding sequence is TGTGCCAGCAGCACCCAGACTAGATTCGCCACAGATACGCAGTATTTT. This encodes CASSTQTRFATDTQYF. The variable domain in full, with the rest retrieved from reference TRBV13 and TRBJ2-3, is AAGVIQSPRHLIKEKRETATLKCYPIPRHDTVYWYQQGPGQDPQFLISFYEKMQSDKGSIPDRFSAQQFSDYHSELNMSSLELGDSALYFCASSTQTRFATDTQYFGPGTRLTVL.

This clone was recorded a few times. The V and J genes are TRBV5-4 and TRBJ2-3; 9 nucleotides agree with TRBD2. The CDR3 is made up of 13 amino acids. The germline CDR1 and CDR2 sequences are SGHNT and YYREEE (reference sequence). V was clipped by 7 bases and J by 4 bases; unmatched bases: 4. CDR3 coding DNA: TGTGCCAGCTGGCGGGGGGGGTCAGATACGCAGTATTTT. Translating it yields CASWRGGSDTQYF.